Listed below are T cell receptor beta chains from one sample, sequenced in a study of blood T cell repertoires in COVID-19. Sequencing was performed with immunoSEQ multiplex PCR; in TCRdb, only in-frame clones are kept and a portion is missing. This repertoire shows about 86,000 clones, roughly 84% found once; its top ten account for approximately 34%. The sample comprised peripheral blood. The source is a woman aged 80 or over with active or convalescent COVID-19. Each CDR3 is given with its conserved first and last residue. D genes are given only for firm matches. Not every row has a clone size; where given, it reads once, few, many or a size class.

v_gene	j_gene	d_gene	abundance	CDR3nt	CDR3aa
TRBV19	TRBJ2-3	.	.	TGTGCCAGTAGTTGGTTTGCGGACTCAAGCACAGATACGCAGTATTTT	CASSWFADSSTDTQYF
TRBV12-5	TRBJ1-5	TRBD1	many	TGTGCTAGTGGTTTGGTACTTCTGGGACAGGGAGGCCAGCCCCAGCATTTT	CASGLVLLGQGGQPQHF
TRBV3-1/TRBV3-2	TRBJ1-1	TRBD1	.	TGTGCCAGCAGCCCAAACGACAGGGGCACTGAAGCTTTCTTT	CASSPNDRGTEAFF
TRBV28	TRBJ1-2	.	.	TGTGCCAGCAGTTTAACGGACAGAGACTATGGCTACACCTTC	CASSLTDRDYGYTF
TRBV6-4	TRBJ1-1	.	once	TGTGCCAGCAGTCAGGACAGCCTCATGAACACTGAAGCTTTCTTT	CASSQDSLMNTEAFF
TRBV12-3/TRBV12-4	TRBJ2-1	.	.	TGTGCCAGCAGCCTCGGACTCAACAATGAGCAGTTCTTC	CASSLGLNNEQFF
TRBV10-3	TRBJ2-3	TRBD2	.	TGTGCCATCAGTGAGTCGTGGGCTAGCGCGGGAGAACCCCGCACAGATACGCAGTATTTT	CAISESWASAGEPRTDTQYF
TRBV18	TRBJ1-1	.	once	TGTGCCAGCTCACCAGGGCAGGGAGGGAACACTGAAGCTTTCTTT	CASSPGQGGNTEAFF
TRBV11-2	TRBJ1-1	.	.	TGTGCCAGCAGCTTAGGAGGGGGACAAATGAACACTGAAGCTTTCTTT	CASSLGGGQMNTEAFF
TRBV10-3	TRBJ2-7	.	.	TGTGCCATCAGTGGACTAGAAACCTACGAGCAGTACTTC	CAISGLETYEQYF
TRBV5-1	TRBJ1-1	TRBD1	.	TGCGCCAGCAGCGCGCTGGGACAGGGGAACACTGAAGCTTTCTTT	CASSALGQGNTEAFF
TRBV9	TRBJ2-1	TRBD2	.	TGTGCCAGCAGCGTCCGGGACTACCCAGTTGGTGAGCAGTTCTTC	CASSVRDYPVGEQFF
TRBV3-1/TRBV3-2	TRBJ1-4	.	.	TGTGCCAGCAGCCAAGGTCGTTTCAATGAAAAACTGTTTTTT	CASSQGRFNEKLFF
TRBV7-9	TRBJ2-7	.	few	TGTGCCAGCAGCTTAGTGTCCGGGGGGCACTACGAGCAGTACTTC	CASSLVSGGHYEQYF
TRBV10-1	TRBJ1-3	.	.	TGCGCCAGCAGTGAGGACATCTCTGGAAACACCATATATTTT	CASSEDISGNTIYF
TRBV29-1	TRBJ2-2	.	.	TGCAGCGTAGGGGGTGCCGGGGAGCTGTTTTTT	CSVGGAGELFF
TRBV2	TRBJ2-5	.	.	TGTGCCAGCAGGACAGGTTACCAAGAGACCCAGTACTTC	CASRTGYQETQYF
TRBV28	TRBJ1-2	.	.	TGTGCCAGCAGTGGGCGGGAGGGCTACACCTTC	CASSGREGYTF
TRBV6-2/TRBV6-3	TRBJ1-3	.	.	TGTGCCAGCAGTTATGGGGGGAGCTCTGGAAACACCATATATTTT	CASSYGGSSGNTIYF
TRBV6-5	TRBJ1-1	TRBD1	.	TGTGCCAGCAGGGTCCGGGACAGAGGCACTGAAGCTTTCTTT	CASRVRDRGTEAFF
TRBV6-2/TRBV6-3	TRBJ1-5	TRBD1	.	TGTGCCAGCAGGCCTACAGGGGGGGAACAGCCCCAGCATTTT	CASRPTGGEQPQHF
TRBV20-1	TRBJ1-5	.	.	TGCAGTGCTAGTTCCGCAGATAGCAATCAGCCCCAGCATTTT	CSASSADSNQPQHF
TRBV7-7	TRBJ2-2	TRBD1	.	TGTGCCAGCAGCCCAAGTCGGACAGGGCTCACCGGGGAGCTGTTTTTT	CASSPSRTGLTGELFF
TRBV9	TRBJ2-2	.	.	TGTGCCAGCCGATCGACTGCGAACACCGGGGAGCTGTTTTTT	CASRSTANTGELFF
TRBV9	TRBJ2-2	TRBD2	.	TGTGCCAGCAGCGTTAGAGCGGGGGGGCGGTTCACCGGGGAGCTGTTTTTT	CASSVRAGGRFTGELFF
TRBV10-3	TRBJ2-7	.	.	TGTGCCATCAGTCTCACGCCGGGGGACGAGCAGTACTTC	CAISLTPGDEQYF
TRBV18	TRBJ2-7	TRBD1	.	TGTGCCAGCTCGACAGGGACCACCTACGAGCAGTACTTC	CASSTGTTYEQYF
TRBV7-9	TRBJ2-6	TRBD1	.	TGTGCCAGCAGCTCGACAGGGGCAGGGTTCTCTGGGGCCAACGTCCTGACTTTC	CASSSTGAGFSGANVLTF
TRBV7-9	TRBJ1-5	TRBD1	.	TGTGCCAGCAGCTCGCTGACAGGGAATCAGCCCCAGCATTTT	CASSSLTGNQPQHF
TRBV7-9	TRBJ2-7	.	.	TGTGCCAGCAGCTTCTTGGACAGTTGGGACTACGGGCAGTACTTC	CASSFLDSWDYGQYF
TRBV7-9	TRBJ2-7	TRBD1	.	TGTGCCAGCAGCCTCGGGACAGGTGCCTACGAGCAGTACTTC	CASSLGTGAYEQYF
TRBV5-1	TRBJ2-2	TRBD1	.	TGCGCCAGCAGCCCTGAGTCGACAGGGGGGAGCACCGGGGAGCTGTTTTTT	CASSPESTGGSTGELFF
TRBV19	TRBJ2-3	.	.	TGTGCCAGTAGTACCACTTGGGACACCCGCACAGATACGCAGTATTTT	CASSTTWDTRTDTQYF
TRBV29-1	TRBJ2-5	TRBD2	.	TGCAGCGCGTCAAGCGGGGGGAACCAAGAGACCCAGTACTTC	CSASSGGNQETQYF
TRBV5-1	TRBJ1-1	.	.	TGCGCCAGCAGCTTGGCCTCGCAGCGAAACACTGAAGCTTTCTTT	CASSLASQRNTEAFF
TRBV29-1	TRBJ1-2	.	.	TGCAGCGTTTCTATAAGACAGACTAACTATGGCTACACCTTC	CSVSIRQTNYGYTF
TRBV20-1	TRBJ2-5	TRBD2	.	TGCAGTGCTAGTCCGGGGGGGGAGACCCAGTACTTC	CSASPGGETQYF
TRBV13	TRBJ1-5	TRBD1	.	TGTGCCAGCAGCCCACTTGACAGGGGGCTTTTGCAGCCCCAGCATTTT	CASSPLDRGLLQPQHF
TRBV16	TRBJ1-3	.	.	TGTGCCAGCAGCCAACGGGGGGCCTCGGGAGGAAACACCATATATTTT	CASSQRGASGGNTIYF
TRBV7-2	TRBJ1-6	.	.	TGTGCCAGCAGCTTAGGTCTGGGTATTGGGGACACGGTTTTTTTT	CASSLGLGIGDTVFF
TRBV18	TRBJ1-2	.	.	TGTGCCAGCTCCCCTACCCCTGGGGCAGGTCCTAACTATGGCTACACCTTC	CASSPTPGAGPNYGYTF
TRBV5-6	TRBJ1-2	TRBD1	few	TGTGCCAGCAGCTTCGGGACAGGGGGGGCCTATGGCTACACCTTC	CASSFGTGGAYGYTF
TRBV19	TRBJ1-4	.	.	TGTGCCAGTGGGGGGGCTTCGGGGGGAGAAAAACTGTTTTTT	CASGGASGGEKLFF
TRBV11-2	TRBJ1-3	.	.	TGTGCCAGCAGCTTAGATCAGATCGGAAACACCATATATTTT	CASSLDQIGNTIYF
TRBV24-1	TRBJ2-1	TRBD2	.	TGTGCCACCAGTTCAGCGGGAGGACCAATCTCCTACAATGAGCAGTTCTTC	CATSSAGGPISYNEQFF
TRBV7-8	TRBJ1-5	.	.	TGTGCCAGCAGCTTAGTTCTGACAGGTAGCAATCAGCCCCAGCATTTT	CASSLVLTGSNQPQHF
TRBV27	TRBJ2-3	TRBD1	.	TGTGCCAGCAGTGTGGACAGGGTTGAAGATACGCAGTATTTT	CASSVDRVEDTQYF
TRBV19	TRBJ1-3	.	.	TGTGCCAGTAGCGAACAGAGAAGCGGAAGGACTGGAAACACCATATATTTT	CASSEQRSGRTGNTIYF
TRBV19	TRBJ1-2	.	.	TGTGCCAGTACTTATAATCGAGCCCAAGAGTACACCTTC	CASTYNRAQEYTF
TRBV7-9	TRBJ1-4	.	.	TGTGCCAGCAGCTTAGGGGCAGAACTCAATGAAAAACTGTTTTTT	CASSLGAELNEKLFF
TRBV3-1/TRBV3-2	TRBJ1-2	.	.	TGTGCCAGCAGCCAAGATGCCAGGGAACTCGGCTACACCTTC	CASSQDARELGYTF
TRBV28	TRBJ1-2	.	.	TGTGCCAGCAGTATTGACAGTCAGGGGGGCTACACCTTC	CASSIDSQGGYTF
TRBV11-2	TRBJ1-1	TRBD1	.	TGTGCCAGCAGCTTAGGGTTTGGCAGGGGGCAACGGACTGAAGCTTTCTTT	CASSLGFGRGQRTEAFF
TRBV18	TRBJ2-2	.	.	TGTGCCAGCTCTCACGACAGGTTCACCGGGGAGCTGTTTTTT	CASSHDRFTGELFF
TRBV6-4	TRBJ1-1	TRBD1	.	TGTGCCAGCAGTGAAACTGCCGGGACAGCGAACACTGAAGCTTTCTTT	CASSETAGTANTEAFF
TRBV3-1/TRBV3-2	TRBJ2-7	.	.	TGTGCCAGCAGCCAAGTCGCTATAGCCGAAGGGGGCGAGCAGTACTTC	CASSQVAIAEGGEQYF
TRBV28	TRBJ2-5	TRBD1	.	TGTGCCAGCAGTTTATCCCCGGGACAGCCTTTAGAGACCCAGTACTTC	CASSLSPGQPLETQYF